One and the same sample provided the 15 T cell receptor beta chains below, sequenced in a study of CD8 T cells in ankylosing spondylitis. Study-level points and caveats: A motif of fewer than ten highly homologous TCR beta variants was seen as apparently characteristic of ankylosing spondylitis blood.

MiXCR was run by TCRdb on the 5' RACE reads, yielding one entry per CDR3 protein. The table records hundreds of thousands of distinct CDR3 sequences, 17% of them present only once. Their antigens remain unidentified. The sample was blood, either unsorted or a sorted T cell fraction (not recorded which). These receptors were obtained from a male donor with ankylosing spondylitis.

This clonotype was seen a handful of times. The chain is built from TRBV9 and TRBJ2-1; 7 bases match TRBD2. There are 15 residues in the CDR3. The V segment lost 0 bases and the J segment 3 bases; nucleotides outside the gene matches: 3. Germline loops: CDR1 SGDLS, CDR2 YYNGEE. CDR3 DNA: TGTGCCAGCAGCGTAGGACTAGCAGACTACAATGAGCAGTTCTTC. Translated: CASSVGLADYNEQFF.

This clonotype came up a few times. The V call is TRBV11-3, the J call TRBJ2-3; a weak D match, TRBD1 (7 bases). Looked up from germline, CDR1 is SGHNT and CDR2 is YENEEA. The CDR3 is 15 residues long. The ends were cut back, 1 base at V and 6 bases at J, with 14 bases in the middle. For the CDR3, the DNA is TGTGCCAGCAGCTTAGCCTCCAGGGGGAGGGATACGCAGTATTTT. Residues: CASSLASRGRDTQYF.

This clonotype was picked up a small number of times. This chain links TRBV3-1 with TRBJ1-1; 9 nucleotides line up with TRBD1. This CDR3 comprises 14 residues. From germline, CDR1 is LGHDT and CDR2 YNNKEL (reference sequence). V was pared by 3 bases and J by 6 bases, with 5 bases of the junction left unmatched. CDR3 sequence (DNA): TGTGCCAGCAGCCAGTCGGGACAGGGTGCTGAAGCTTTCTTT. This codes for CASSQSGQGAEAFF.

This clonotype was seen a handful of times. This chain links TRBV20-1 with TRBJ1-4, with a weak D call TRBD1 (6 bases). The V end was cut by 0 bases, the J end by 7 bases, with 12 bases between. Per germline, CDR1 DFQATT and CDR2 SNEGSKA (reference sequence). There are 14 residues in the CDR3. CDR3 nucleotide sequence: TGCAGTGCTAGAGACCCAACACAGGGTGAAAAACTGTTTTTT. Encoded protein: CSARDPTQGEKLFF.

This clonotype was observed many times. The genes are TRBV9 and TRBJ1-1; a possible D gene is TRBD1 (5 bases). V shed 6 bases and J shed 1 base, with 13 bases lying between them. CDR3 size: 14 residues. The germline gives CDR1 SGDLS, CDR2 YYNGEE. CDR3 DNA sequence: TGTGCCAGCACCCAGGACATAAAGAACACTGAAGCTTTCTTT. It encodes CASTQDIKNTEAFF. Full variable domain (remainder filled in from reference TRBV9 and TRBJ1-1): DSGVTQTPKHLITATGQRVTLRCSPRSGDLSVYWYQQSLDQGLQFLIQYYNGEERAKGNILERFSAQQFPDLHSELNLSSLELGDSALYFCASTQDIKNTEAFFGQGTRLTVV.

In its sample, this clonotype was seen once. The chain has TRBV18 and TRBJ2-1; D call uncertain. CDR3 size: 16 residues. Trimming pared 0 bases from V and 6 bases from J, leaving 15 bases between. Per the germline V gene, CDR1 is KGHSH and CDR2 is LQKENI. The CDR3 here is CASSPPMVASFNEQFF. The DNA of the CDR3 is TGTGCCAGCTCACCACCGATGGTAGCATCGTTCAATGAGCAGTTCTTC.

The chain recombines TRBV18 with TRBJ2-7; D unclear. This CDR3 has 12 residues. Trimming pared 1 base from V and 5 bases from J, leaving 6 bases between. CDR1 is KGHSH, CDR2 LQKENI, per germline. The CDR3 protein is CASSPQNHEQYF. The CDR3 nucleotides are TGTGCCAGCTCACCACAAAACCACGAGCAGTACTTC.

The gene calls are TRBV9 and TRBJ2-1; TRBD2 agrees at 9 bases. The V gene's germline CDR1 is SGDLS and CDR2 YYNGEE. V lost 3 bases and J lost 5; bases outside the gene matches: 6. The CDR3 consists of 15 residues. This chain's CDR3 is CASSALAGTNNEQFF. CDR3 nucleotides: TGTGCCAGCAGCGCCCTAGCGGGAACTAACAATGAGCAGTTCTTC.

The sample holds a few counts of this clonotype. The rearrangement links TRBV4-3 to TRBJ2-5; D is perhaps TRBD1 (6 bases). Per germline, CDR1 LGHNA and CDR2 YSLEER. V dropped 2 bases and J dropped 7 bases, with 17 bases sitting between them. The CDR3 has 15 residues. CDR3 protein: CASSQTDSSGMTQYF. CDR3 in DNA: TGCGCCAGCAGCCAAACGGACAGCTCGGGTATGACCCAGTACTTC.

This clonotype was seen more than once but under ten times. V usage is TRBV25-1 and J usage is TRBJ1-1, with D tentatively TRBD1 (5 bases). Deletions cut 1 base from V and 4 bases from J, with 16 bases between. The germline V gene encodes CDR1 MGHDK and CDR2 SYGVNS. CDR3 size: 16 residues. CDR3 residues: CASSESGRGDGTEAFF. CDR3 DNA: TGTGCCAGCAGTGAATCCGGAAGGGGCGATGGCACTGAAGCTTTCTTT.

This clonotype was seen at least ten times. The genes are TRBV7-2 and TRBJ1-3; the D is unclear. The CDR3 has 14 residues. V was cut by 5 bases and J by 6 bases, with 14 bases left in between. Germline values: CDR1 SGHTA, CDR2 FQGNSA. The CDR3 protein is CASSPSLRENTIYF. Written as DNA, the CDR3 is TGTGCCAGCAGCCCGTCGCTCCGGGAAAACACCATATATTTT.

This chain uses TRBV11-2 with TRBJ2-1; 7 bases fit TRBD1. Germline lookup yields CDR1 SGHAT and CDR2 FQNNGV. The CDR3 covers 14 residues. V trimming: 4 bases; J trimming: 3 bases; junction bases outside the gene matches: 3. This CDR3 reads CASSSRTGYNEQFF. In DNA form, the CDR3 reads TGTGCCAGCAGCTCCCGGACAGGCTACAATGAGCAGTTCTTC.

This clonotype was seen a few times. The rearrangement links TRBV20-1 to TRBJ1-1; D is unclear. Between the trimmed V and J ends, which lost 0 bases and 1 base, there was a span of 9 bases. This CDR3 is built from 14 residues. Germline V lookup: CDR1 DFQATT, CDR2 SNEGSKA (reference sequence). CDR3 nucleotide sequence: TGCAGTGCTAGAGATGGCGGCGAGAACACTGAAGCTTTCTTT. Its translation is CSARDGGENTEAFF.

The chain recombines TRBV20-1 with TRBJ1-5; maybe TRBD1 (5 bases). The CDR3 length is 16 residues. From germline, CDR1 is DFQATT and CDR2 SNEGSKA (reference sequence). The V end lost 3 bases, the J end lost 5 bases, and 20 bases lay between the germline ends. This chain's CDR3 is CSARMRGPKSHQPQHF. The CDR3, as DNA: TGCAGTGCTAGGATGCGGGGCCCTAAGAGTCATCAGCCCCAGCATTTT.

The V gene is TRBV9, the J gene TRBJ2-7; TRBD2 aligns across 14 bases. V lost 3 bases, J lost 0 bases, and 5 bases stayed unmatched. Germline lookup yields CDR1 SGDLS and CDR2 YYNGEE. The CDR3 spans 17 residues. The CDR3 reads CASSEGGTSGSSYEQYF. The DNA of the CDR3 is TGTGCCAGCAGCGAGGGGGGGACTAGCGGGAGCTCCTACGAGCAGTACTTC.